This is a list of T cell receptor beta chains from one sample in a study of blood T cell repertoires in COVID-19. Some clones are missing from TCRdb's copy, which holds only in-frame ones; the method was immunoSEQ multiplex PCR. The sample lists 190,000 or so clones; around 90% were seen once. Sequencing was carried out using peripheral blood. The receptors here all came from a man aged 40-55 years with active or convalescent COVID-19. The CDR3 runs from the conserved cysteine through the conserved F or W. D genes are given only for firm matches. For some rows the clone size is stated as once, few or many, or as a class when expanded; others skip it.

V,size,length,D,J,DNA,CDR3
TRBV5-6,NA,15,NA,TRBJ2-3,TGTGCCAGCAGCTTGTACCAGGCGCAGCCAGATACGCAGTATTTT,CASSLYQAQPDTQYF
TRBV7-9,NA,16,NA,TRBJ2-5,TGTGCCAGCAGCTTGGGCGGCGGGGGCCTTCAAGAGACCCAGTACTTC,CASSLGGGGLQETQYF
TRBV27,NA,16,TRBD1,TRBJ2-3,TGTGCCAGCAGTTTATCGGGACAGAAAGGCACAGATACGCAGTATTTT,CASSLSGQKGTDTQYF
TRBV7-9,NA,12,NA,TRBJ1-1,TGTGCCAGCAGCTTGCGGGAAACTGAAGCTTTCTTT,CASSLRETEAFF
TRBV25-1,once,14,TRBD1,TRBJ1-4,TGTGCCAGCAGTTTCAGGGGGCGCGGTGAAAAACTGTTTTTT,CASSFRGRGEKLFF
TRBV6-5,NA,15,TRBD2,TRBJ2-7,TGTGCCAGCAGTTACTCTACTAGCGGGGCCTACGAGCAGTACTTC,CASSYSTSGAYEQYF
TRBV5-5,NA,15,NA,TRBJ1-1,TGTGCCAGCAGCTTAGGACAGTTGGGGAACACTGAAGCTTTCTTT,CASSLGQLGNTEAFF
TRBV28,NA,15,NA,TRBJ1-4,TGTGCCAGCAGTCCAGGCGCTTTGACTAATGAAAAACTGTTTTTT,CASSPGALTNEKLFF
TRBV5-1,NA,17,NA,TRBJ1-3,TGCGCCAGCAGCTTAGAGACAGCTACACTTTCTGGAAACACCATATATTTT,CASSLETATLSGNTIYF
TRBV6-2/TRBV6-3,NA,14,NA,TRBJ1-1,TGTGCCAGCAGTTATCAGGCAGCGAACACTGAAGCTTTCTTT,CASSYQAANTEAFF
TRBV12-3/TRBV12-4,NA,12,NA,TRBJ2-7,TGTGCCAGCAGTTTAATCCGTTACGAGCAGTACTTC,CASSLIRYEQYF
TRBV5-6,NA,15,NA,TRBJ2-2,TGTGCCAGCAGCCTGAGGAACGGTCACACCGGGGAGCTGTTTTTT,CASSLRNGHTGELFF
TRBV2,NA,15,TRBD2,TRBJ2-7,TGTGCCAGCACCAAACCTAGCGGGGGGGCGGGGGAGCAGTACTTC,CASTKPSGGAGEQYF
TRBV4-3,NA,14,NA,TRBJ2-1,TGCGCCAGCAGATCCTTGGGCCCTCACAATGAGCAGTTCTTC,CASRSLGPHNEQFF
TRBV15,NA,16,TRBD2,TRBJ2-3,TGTGCCACCAGCCCGGGGTTAGCGGGGGGAGTAGATACGCAGTATTTT,CATSPGLAGGVDTQYF
TRBV19,NA,13,TRBD1,TRBJ2-3,TGTGCCGCCCGACAGGGAGGCACAGATACGCAGTATTTT,CAARQGGTDTQYF
TRBV7-6,NA,15,TRBD1,TRBJ1-4,TGTGCCAGCAGCTTGGGGACAGGAAGCAATGAAAAACTGTTTTTT,CASSLGTGSNEKLFF